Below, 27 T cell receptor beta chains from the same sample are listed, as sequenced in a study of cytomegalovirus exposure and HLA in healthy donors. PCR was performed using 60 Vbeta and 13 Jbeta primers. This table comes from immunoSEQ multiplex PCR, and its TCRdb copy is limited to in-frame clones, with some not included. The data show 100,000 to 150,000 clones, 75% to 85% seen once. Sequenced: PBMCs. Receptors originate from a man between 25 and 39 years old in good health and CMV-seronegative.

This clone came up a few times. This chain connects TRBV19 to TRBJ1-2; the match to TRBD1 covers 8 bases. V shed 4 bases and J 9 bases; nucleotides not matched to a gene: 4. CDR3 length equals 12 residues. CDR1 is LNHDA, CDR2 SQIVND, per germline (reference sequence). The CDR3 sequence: CASSTGQVSYTF. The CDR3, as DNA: TGTGCCAGTAGTACGGGACAGGTTAGCTACACCTTC.

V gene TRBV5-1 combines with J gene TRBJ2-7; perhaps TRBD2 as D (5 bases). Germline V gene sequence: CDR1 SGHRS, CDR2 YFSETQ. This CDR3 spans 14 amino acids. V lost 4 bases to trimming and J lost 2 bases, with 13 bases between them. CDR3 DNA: TGCGCCAGCAGCCGGGATGGCTCCCCCTACGAGCAGTACTTC. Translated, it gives CASSRDGSPYEQYF. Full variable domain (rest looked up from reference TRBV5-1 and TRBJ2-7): KAGVTQTPRYLIKTRGQQVTLSCSPISGHRSVSWYQQTPGQGLQFLFEYFSETQRNKGNFPGRFSGRQFSNSRSEMNVSTLELGDSALYLCASSRDGSPYEQYFGPGTRLTVT.

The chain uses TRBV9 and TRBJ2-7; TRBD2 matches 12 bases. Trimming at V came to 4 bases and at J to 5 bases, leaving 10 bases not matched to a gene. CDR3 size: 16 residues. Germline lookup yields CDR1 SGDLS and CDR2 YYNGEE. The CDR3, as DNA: TGTGCCAGCAGCTCCCGACTAGCGGGAGAAACAAACGAGCAGTACTTC. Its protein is CASSSRLAGETNEQYF.

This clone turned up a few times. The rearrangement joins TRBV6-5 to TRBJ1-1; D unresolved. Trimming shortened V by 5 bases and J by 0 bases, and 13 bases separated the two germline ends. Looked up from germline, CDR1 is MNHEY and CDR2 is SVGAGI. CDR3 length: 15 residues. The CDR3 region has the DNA TGTGCCAGCAGTAGAACGACACACATGAACACTGAAGCTTTCTTT. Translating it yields CASSRTTHMNTEAFF.

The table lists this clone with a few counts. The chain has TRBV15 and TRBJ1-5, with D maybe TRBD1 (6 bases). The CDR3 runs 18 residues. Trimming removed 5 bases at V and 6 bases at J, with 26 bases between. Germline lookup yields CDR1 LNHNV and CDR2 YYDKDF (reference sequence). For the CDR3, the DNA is TGTGCCACCAGCCCTCGGATTGTGGGGGGGCCCCCCGGTCAGCCCCAGCATTTT. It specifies CATSPRIVGGPPGQPQHF. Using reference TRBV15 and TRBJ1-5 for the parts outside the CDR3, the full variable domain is DAMVIQNPRYQVTQFGKPVTLSCSQTLNHNVMYWYQQKSSQAPKLLFHYYDKDFNNEADTPDNFQSRRPNTSFCFLDIRSPGLGDTAMYLCATSPRIVGGPPGQPQHFGDGTRLSIL.

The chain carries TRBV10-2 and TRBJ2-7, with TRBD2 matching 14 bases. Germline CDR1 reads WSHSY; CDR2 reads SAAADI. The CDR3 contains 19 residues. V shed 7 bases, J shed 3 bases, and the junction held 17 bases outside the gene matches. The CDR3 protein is CASNPTRGLAGDAGYEQYF. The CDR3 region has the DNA TGCGCCAGCAATCCGACCCGGGGACTAGCGGGAGATGCAGGCTACGAGCAGTACTTC.

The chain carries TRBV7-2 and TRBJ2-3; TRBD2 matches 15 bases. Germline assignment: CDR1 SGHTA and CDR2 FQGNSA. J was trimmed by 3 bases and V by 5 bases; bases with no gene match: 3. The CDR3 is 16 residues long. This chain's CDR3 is CASSPGLAGGTDTQYF. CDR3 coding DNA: TGTGCCAGCAGCCCAGGACTAGCGGGAGGGACAGATACGCAGTATTTT. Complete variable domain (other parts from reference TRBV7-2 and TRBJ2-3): GAGVSQSPSNKVTEKGKDVELRCDPISGHTALYWYRQSLGQGLEFLIYFQGNSAPDKSGLPSDRFSAERTGGSVSTLTIQRTQQEDSAVYLCASSPGLAGGTDTQYFGPGTRLTVL.

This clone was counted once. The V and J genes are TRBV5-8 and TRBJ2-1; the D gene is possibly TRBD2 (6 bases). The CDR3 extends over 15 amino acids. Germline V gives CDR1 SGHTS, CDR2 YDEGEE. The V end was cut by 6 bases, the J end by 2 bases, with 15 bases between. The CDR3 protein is CASTVWGTAYNEQFF. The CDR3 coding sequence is TGTGCCAGCACCGTTTGGGGGACTGCCTACAATGAGCAGTTCTTC.

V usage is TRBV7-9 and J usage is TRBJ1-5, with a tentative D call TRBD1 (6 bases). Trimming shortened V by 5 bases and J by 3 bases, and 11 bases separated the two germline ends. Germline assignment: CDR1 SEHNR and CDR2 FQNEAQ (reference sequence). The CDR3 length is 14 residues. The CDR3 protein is CASSARGYNQPQHF. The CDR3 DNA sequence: TGTGCCAGCAGCGCCAGGGGTTACAATCAGCCCCAGCATTTT.

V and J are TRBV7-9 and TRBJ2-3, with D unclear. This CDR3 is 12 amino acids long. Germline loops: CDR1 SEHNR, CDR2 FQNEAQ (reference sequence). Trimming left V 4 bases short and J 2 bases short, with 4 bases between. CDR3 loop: CASSSITDTQYF. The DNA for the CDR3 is TGTGCCAGCAGCTCCATCACAGATACGCAGTATTTT.

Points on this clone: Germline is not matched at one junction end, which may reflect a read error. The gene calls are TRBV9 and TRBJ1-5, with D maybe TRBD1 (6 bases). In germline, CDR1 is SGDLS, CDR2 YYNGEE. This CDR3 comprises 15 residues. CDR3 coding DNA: TGTGCCAGCAGCGTAGATGGGGGCCGGAATCAGCCCCAGAATTTT. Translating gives CASSVDGGRNQPQNF.

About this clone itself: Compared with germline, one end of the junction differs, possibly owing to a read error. CDR3: CASSLERQLGNYGYPF. CDR3 sequence (DNA): TGTGCCAGCAGCTTGGAGAGGCAACTCGGGAACTATGGCTACCCCTTC. This chain uses TRBV5-6 with TRBJ1-2, with D unresolved. The CDR3 length is 16 residues. Germline V lookup: CDR1 SGHDT, CDR2 YYEEEE.

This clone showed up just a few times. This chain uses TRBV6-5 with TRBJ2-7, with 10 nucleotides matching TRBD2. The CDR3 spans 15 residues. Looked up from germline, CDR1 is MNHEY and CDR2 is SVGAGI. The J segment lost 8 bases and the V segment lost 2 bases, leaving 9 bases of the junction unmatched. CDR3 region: CASSYPHLAGGKQYF. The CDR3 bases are TGTGCCAGCAGTTACCCCCATTTAGCGGGAGGCAAGCAGTACTTC.

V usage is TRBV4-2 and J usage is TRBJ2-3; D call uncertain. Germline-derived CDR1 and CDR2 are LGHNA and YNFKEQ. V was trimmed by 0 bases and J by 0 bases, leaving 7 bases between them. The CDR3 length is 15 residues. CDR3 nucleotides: TGTGCCAGCAGCCAAGAGGGCACAAGCACAGATACGCAGTATTTT. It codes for CASSQEGTSTDTQYF.

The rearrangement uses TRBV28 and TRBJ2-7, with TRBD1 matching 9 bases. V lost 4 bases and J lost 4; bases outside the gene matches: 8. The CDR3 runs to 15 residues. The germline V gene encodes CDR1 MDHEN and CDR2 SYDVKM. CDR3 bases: TGTGCCAGCAGTTCCCCGGGACAGGGACAATACGAGCAGTACTTC. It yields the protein CASSSPGQGQYEQYF.

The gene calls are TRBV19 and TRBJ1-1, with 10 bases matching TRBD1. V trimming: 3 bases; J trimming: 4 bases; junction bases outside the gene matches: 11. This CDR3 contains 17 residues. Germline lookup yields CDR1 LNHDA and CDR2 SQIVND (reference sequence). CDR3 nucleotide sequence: TGTGCCAGTAGTATTAGTCGGGACAGGGGTCGGGGCACTGAAGCTTTCTTT. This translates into CASSISRDRGRGTEAFF.

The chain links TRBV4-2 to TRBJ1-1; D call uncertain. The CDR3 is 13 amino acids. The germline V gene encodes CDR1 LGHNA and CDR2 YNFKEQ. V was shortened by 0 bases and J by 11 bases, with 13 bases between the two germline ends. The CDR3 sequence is CASSQDVATWAFF. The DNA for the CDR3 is TGTGCCAGCAGCCAAGATGTTGCGACATGGGCTTTCTTT.

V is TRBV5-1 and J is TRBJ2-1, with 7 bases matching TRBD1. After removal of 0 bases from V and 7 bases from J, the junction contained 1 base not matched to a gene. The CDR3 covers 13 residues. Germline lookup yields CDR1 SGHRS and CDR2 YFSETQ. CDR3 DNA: TGCGCCAGCAGCTTGGGACAGGGTAATGAGCAGTTCTTC. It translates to CASSLGQGNEQFF.

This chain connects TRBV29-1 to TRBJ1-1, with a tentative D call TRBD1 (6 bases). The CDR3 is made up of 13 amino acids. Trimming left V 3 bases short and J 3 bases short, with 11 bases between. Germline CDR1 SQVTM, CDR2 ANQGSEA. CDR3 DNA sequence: TGCAGCGTTGAGAGGGGGGGGGACACTGAAGCTTTCTTT. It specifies CSVERGGDTEAFF.

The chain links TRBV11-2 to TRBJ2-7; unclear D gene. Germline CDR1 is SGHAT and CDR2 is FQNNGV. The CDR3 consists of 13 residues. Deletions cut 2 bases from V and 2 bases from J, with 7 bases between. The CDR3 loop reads CASSLSGTYEQYF. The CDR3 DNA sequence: TGTGCCAGCAGCTTATCGGGTACCTACGAGCAGTACTTC.

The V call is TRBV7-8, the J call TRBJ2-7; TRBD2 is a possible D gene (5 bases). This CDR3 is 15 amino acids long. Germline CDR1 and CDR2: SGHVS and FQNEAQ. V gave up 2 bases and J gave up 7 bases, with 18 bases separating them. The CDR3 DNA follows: TGTGCCAGCAGCTTATCCTCCGGGGTGGGATGGGAGCAGTACTTC. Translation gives CASSLSSGVGWEQYF.

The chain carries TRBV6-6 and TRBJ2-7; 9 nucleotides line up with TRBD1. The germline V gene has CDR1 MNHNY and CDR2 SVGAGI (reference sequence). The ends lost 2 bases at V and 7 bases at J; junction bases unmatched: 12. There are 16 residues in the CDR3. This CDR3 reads CASSYDAGTGSREQYF. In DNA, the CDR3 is TGTGCCAGCAGTTACGACGCCGGGACAGGGAGTCGTGAGCAGTACTTC.

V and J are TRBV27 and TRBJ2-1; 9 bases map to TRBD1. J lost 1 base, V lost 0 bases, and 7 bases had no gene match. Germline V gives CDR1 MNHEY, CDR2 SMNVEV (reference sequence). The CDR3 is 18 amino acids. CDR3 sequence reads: CASSLSFAGQGSYNEQFF. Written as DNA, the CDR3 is TGTGCCAGCAGTTTATCTTTCGCCGGACAGGGGTCCTACAATGAGCAGTTCTTC.

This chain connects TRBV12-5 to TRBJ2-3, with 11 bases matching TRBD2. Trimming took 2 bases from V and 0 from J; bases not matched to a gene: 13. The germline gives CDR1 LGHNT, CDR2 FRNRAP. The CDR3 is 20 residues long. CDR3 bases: TGTGCTAGTGGTTTGTTACCCCTACTAGCGGGAGTCCGGAGCACAGATACGCAGTATTTT. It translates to CASGLLPLLAGVRSTDTQYF.

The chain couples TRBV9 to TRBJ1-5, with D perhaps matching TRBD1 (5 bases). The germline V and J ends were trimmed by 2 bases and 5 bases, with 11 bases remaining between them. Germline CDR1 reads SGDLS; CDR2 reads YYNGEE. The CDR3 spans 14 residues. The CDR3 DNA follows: TGTGCCAGCAGCGTCGGACAACCTGATCAGCCCCAGCATTTT. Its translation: CASSVGQPDQPQHF. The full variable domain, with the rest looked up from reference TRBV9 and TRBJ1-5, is DSGVTQTPKHLITATGQRVTLRCSPRSGDLSVYWYQQSLDQGLQFLIQYYNGEERAKGNILERFSAQQFPDLHSELNLSSLELGDSALYFCASSVGQPDQPQHFGDGTRLSIL.

In nucleotides, the CDR3 is TGTGCCAGCACTAGCGGAGCATACAATGAGCAGTTCTTC. Encoded protein: CASTSGAYNEQFF. The V and J genes are TRBV2 and TRBJ2-1, with 7 bases lining up with TRBD2. The J segment lost 4 bases and the V segment lost 7 bases, leaving 4 bases of the junction unmatched. Germline V gene lookup returns CDR1 SNHLY and CDR2 FYNNEI. The CDR3 runs to 13 residues. The full variable domain, in which reference TRBV2 and TRBJ2-1 provide the parts outside the CDR3, is EPEVTQTPSHQVTQMGQEVILRCVPISNHLYFYWYRQILGQKVEFLVSFYNNEISEKSEIFDDQFSVERPDGSNFTLKIRSTKLEDSAMYFCASTSGAYNEQFFGPGTRLTVL.

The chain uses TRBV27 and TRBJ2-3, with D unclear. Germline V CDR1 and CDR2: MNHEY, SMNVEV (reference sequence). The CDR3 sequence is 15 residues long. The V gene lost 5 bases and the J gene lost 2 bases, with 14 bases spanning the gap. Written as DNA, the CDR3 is TGTGCCAGCAGTCCCCATCGTCAGTACACAGATACGCAGTATTTT. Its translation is CASSPHRQYTDTQYF.